One sample yielded the 28 T cell receptor beta chains listed below, sequenced in a study of blood T cell repertoires in COVID-19. TCRdb's table, derived via immunoSEQ multiplex PCR, lists solely in-frame clones and lacks some. Of about 230,000 clones listed, under 90% are singletons. Sequencing was performed on PBMCs or T cells enriched from blood (not recorded which). These receptors originate from a man aged 18 to 35 who had recovered from COVID-19.

The V and J genes are TRBV28 and TRBJ2-1, with a possible D match to TRBD2 (5 bases). The germline gives CDR1 MDHEN, CDR2 SYDVKM. The CDR3 length is 17 residues. Trimming removed 5 bases at V and 6 bases at J, with 23 bases between. For the CDR3, the DNA is TGTGCCAGCAGTCCCTCCTTCACCCGTATAGGAGGCAATGAGCAGTTCTTC. Amino acids: CASSPSFTRIGGNEQFF.

The rearrangement uses TRBV10-3 and TRBJ2-5; 9 bases line up with TRBD2. CDR3 size: 15 residues. Germline CDR1 and CDR2: ENHRY and SYGVKD. After removal of 9 bases from V and 0 bases from J, the junction contained 8 bases not matched to a gene. CDR3 residues: CAIRSSGGHQETQYF. In DNA form, the CDR3 reads TGTGCCATAAGAAGTAGCGGGGGTCACCAAGAGACCCAGTACTTC.

The chain links TRBV5-1 to TRBJ1-1; D possibly corresponds to TRBD1 (5 bases). The CDR3 loop spans 15 amino acids. Germline lookup yields CDR1 SGHRS and CDR2 YFSETQ. V was clipped by 1 base and J by 4 bases, with 14 bases between them. The CDR3 region is CASSLSGLDGTEAFF. DNA for the CDR3: TGCGCCAGCAGCTTGTCGGGACTAGACGGCACTGAAGCTTTCTTT.

Details on this clone: In the same sample, other DNA sequences code for this CDR3. The V call is TRBV18, the J call TRBJ1-1; D perhaps matches TRBD1 (6 bases). Germline V CDR1 and CDR2: KGHSH, LQKENI. V was shortened by 5 bases and J by 1 base, with 8 bases between the two germline ends. CDR3 length: 13 residues. The CDR3 spells CASSRDKNTEAFF. CDR3 coding DNA: TGTGCCAGCTCAAGGGACAAGAACACTGAAGCTTTCTTT.

This clone has a count of ten or more. This chain connects TRBV28 to TRBJ2-2, with 8 bases matching TRBD2. From germline, CDR1 is MDHEN and CDR2 SYDVKM. This CDR3 has 19 amino acids. V trimming: 1 base; J trimming: 3 bases; junction bases outside the gene matches: 13. The CDR3 loop is CASSLSDVAGSGDTGELFF. DNA for the CDR3: TGTGCCAGCAGTTTATCAGACGTAGCGGGAAGCGGTGACACCGGGGAGCTGTTTTTT.

The CDR3 protein is CASSLPQGYEQYF. CDR3 DNA: TGTGCCAGCAGCTTGCCCCAGGGCTACGAGCAGTACTTC. This chain connects TRBV5-4 to TRBJ2-7, with D maybe TRBD1 (5 bases). The CDR3 is 13 amino acids. Trimming left V 1 base short and J 3 bases short, with 8 bases between. The germline CDR1 and CDR2 sequences are SGHNT and YYREEE (reference sequence).

V and J are TRBV11-2 and TRBJ2-7, with TRBD1 matching over 8 bases. The ends lost 3 bases at V and 1 base at J; junction bases unmatched: 5. There are 15 residues in the CDR3. Germline V gene lookup returns CDR1 SGHAT and CDR2 FQNNGV. DNA of the CDR3: TGTGCCAGCAGCTTTTCACAGGGGGATTCCTACGAGCAGTACTTC. Translating it yields CASSFSQGDSYEQYF.

This clone showed up just once. This chain links TRBV5-4 with TRBJ1-1, with 8 bases fitting TRBD1. V gave up 3 bases and J gave up 1 base; unmatched junction bases: 11. The CDR3 consists of 17 residues. Germline V gives CDR1 SGHNT, CDR2 YYREEE (reference sequence). CDR3 DNA sequence: TGTGCCAGCAGCTACCCCAGGGGGCGGACAAAGAACACTGAAGCTTTCTTT. Protein product: CASSYPRGRTKNTEAFF.

V usage is TRBV19 and J usage is TRBJ1-5; 9 bases map to TRBD1. This CDR3 comprises 16 residues. Germline V CDR1 and CDR2: LNHDA, SQIVND (reference sequence). With 4 bases clipped from V and 1 base from J, the junction kept 5 bases outside the gene matches. DNA of the CDR3: TGTGCCAGTAGTACGGGGACAGGGAGCAGCAATCAGCCCCAGCATTTT. Translating it yields CASSTGTGSSNQPQHF.

The V and J genes are TRBV7-2 and TRBJ2-1, with a possible D match to TRBD1 (5 bases). Looked up from germline, CDR1 is SGHTA and CDR2 is FQGNSA. Trimming cost V 5 bases and J 9 bases, with 14 bases left between them. The CDR3 extends over 13 amino acids. CDR3 in DNA: TGTGCCAGCAGCCTCTCTCCAGGGATTGAGCAGTTCTTC. Translated: CASSLSPGIEQFF.

This chain uses TRBV4-1 with TRBJ2-7; 7 bases match TRBD1. The tail of the sequence fits TRBJ2-1 better, so the J call may be wrong. Germline V lookup: CDR1 MGHRA, CDR2 YSYEKL. The CDR3 covers 14 residues. CDR3 coding DNA: TGCGCCAGCAGCCAAATGGGACAGAACAATGAGCAGTTCTTC. As protein: CASSQMGQNNEQFF.

V usage is TRBV5-4 and J usage is TRBJ2-5; 12 bases line up with TRBD2. The CDR3 extends over 15 amino acids. Per germline, CDR1 SGHNT and CDR2 YYREEE (reference sequence). V gave up 5 bases and J gave up 3 bases; unmatched junction bases: 5. In nucleotides, the CDR3 is TGTGCCAGCAGTTCTCTAGCGGGGGGGGAAGAGACCCAGTACTTC. Protein product: CASSSLAGGEETQYF.

This clone was seen just once. The rearrangement joins TRBV27 to TRBJ1-2; TRBD1 might be the D (6 bases). Germline V CDR1 and CDR2: MNHEY, SMNVEV (reference sequence). The CDR3 runs 17 residues. Trimming shortened V by 5 bases and J by 2 bases, and 21 bases separated the two germline ends. In DNA, the CDR3 is TGTGCCAGCAGTCTCCGACAGGCCACGCACTACAACTATGGCTACACCTTC. Translated: CASSLRQATHYNYGYTF.

V usage is TRBV4-1 and J usage is TRBJ2-7; a weak D match, TRBD1 (6 bases). CDR1 is MGHRA, CDR2 YSYEKL, per germline. Trimming cost V 3 bases and J 3 bases, with 15 bases left between them. This CDR3 contains 15 residues. This chain's CDR3 is CASSQGTGQIYEQYF. CDR3 DNA: TGCGCCAGCAGCCAGGGGACCGGACAGATCTACGAGCAGTACTTC.

CDR3 DNA: TGTGCCAGCAGTCCGCAAATAGACAGGGGAAGCAATCAGCCCCAGCATTTT. Its protein is CASSPQIDRGSNQPQHF. This sequence joins TRBV28 and TRBJ1-5; TRBD1 matches 8 bases. V lost 5 bases to trimming and J lost 1 base; unmatched junction nucleotides: 10. Germline-derived CDR1 and CDR2 are MDHEN and SYDVKM. The CDR3 has 17 amino acids.

The CDR3 protein is CASSPGQQYNQPQHF. CDR3 DNA sequence: TGTGCCAGCTCACCAGGACAGCAGTACAATCAGCCCCAGCATTTT. The genes are TRBV18 and TRBJ1-5; a weak D match, TRBD1 (6 bases). Germline CDR1 KGHSH, CDR2 LQKENI. V was cut by 2 bases and J by 3 bases, with 11 bases left in between. The CDR3 totals 15 residues.

This clone appeared a single time. CDR3 region: CASSQAQSTDTQYF. Written as DNA, the CDR3 is TGTGCCAGCAGTCAAGCACAGAGCACAGATACGCAGTATTTT. The chain has TRBV25-1 and TRBJ2-3; no reliable D call. The ends were cut back, 5 bases at V and 0 bases at J, with 9 bases in the middle. The CDR3 consists of 14 residues. The V gene's germline CDR1 is MGHDK and CDR2 SYGVNS.

This chain links TRBV7-9 with TRBJ2-2, with D perhaps TRBD1 (6 bases). Germline CDR1 SEHNR, CDR2 FQNEAQ (reference sequence). The V and J ends lost 3 bases and 6 bases respectively, with 11 bases between them. The length of the CDR3 is 14 residues. Here the CDR3 reads CASSFTGSPGELFF. The CDR3 nucleotides read TGTGCCAGCAGCTTTACAGGGTCCCCCGGGGAGCTGTTTTTT.

J is TRBJ1-5 and V is TRBV9, with D unresolved. V lost 0 bases to trimming and J lost 3 bases, with 10 bases between them. Germline assignment: CDR1 SGDLS and CDR2 YYNGEE. This CDR3 has 15 residues. The CDR3 protein is CASSVGPEDNQPQHF. CDR3 in DNA: TGTGCCAGCAGCGTAGGCCCCGAGGACAATCAGCCCCAGCATTTT.

J is TRBJ2-7 and V is TRBV29-1; tentatively, D is TRBD1 (6 bases). V lost 8 bases, J lost 2 bases, and 19 bases lay in between. Germline CDR1 is SQVTM and CDR2 is ANQGSEA. The CDR3 covers 14 residues. The CDR3 DNA is TGCAGCATCAGAAAGGGGCAGGGGCCCTACGAGCAGTACTTC. It yields the protein CSIRKGQGPYEQYF.

The V and J genes are TRBV10-3 and TRBJ2-6; tentative D call: TRBD2 (6 bases). Germline V gene lookup returns CDR1 ENHRY and CDR2 SYGVKD. This CDR3 spans 18 amino acids. Trimming took 0 bases from V and 0 from J, leaving 12 bases between them. CDR3 sequence: CAISESPSASSGANVLTF. For the CDR3, the DNA is TGTGCCATCAGTGAGTCGCCTAGCGCCTCCTCTGGGGCCAACGTCCTGACTTTC.

This clone was observed once. This chain joins TRBV6-2 or TRBV6-3 and TRBJ2-3, with 11 bases matching TRBD2. Germline-derived CDR1 and CDR2 are MNHEY and SVGEGT. The CDR3 is 16 amino acids. The J segment lost 2 bases and the V segment lost 2 bases, leaving 3 bases of the junction unmatched. The CDR3 is CASSYLSGRVTDTQYF. CDR3 DNA sequence: TGTGCCAGCAGTTACCTTAGCGGGAGGGTCACAGATACGCAGTATTTT.

CDR3 region: CASSIGLSHATDTQYF. CDR3 nucleotides: TGTGCCAGTAGTATAGGCCTAAGCCACGCTACAGATACGCAGTATTTT. J is TRBJ2-3 and V is TRBV19, with D unclear. The V gene's germline CDR1 is LNHDA and CDR2 SQIVND (reference sequence). Trimming took off 1 base at V and 3 bases at J, with 14 bases between the two ends. There are 16 residues in the CDR3.

The rearrangement links TRBV6-5 to TRBJ2-7, with 7 bases matching TRBD1. V trimming: 0 bases; J trimming: 1 base; junction bases outside the gene matches: 3. This CDR3 has 15 amino acids. CDR1 is MNHEY, CDR2 SVGAGI, per germline. The CDR3 region has the DNA TGTGCCAGCAGTTACTCGGACAGGCAGTCCTACGAGCAGTACTTC. This encodes CASSYSDRQSYEQYF.

A single count supports this clone. The chain links TRBV7-9 to TRBJ1-2, with D uncertain. Germline CDR1 and CDR2: SEHNR and FQNEAQ (reference sequence). The V and J ends lost 7 bases and 7 bases respectively, with 7 bases between them. This CDR3 has 10 amino acids. CDR3 in DNA: TGTGCCAGCACCCCTCGTGGCTACACCTTC. This codes for CASTPRGYTF. Complete variable domain (other parts from reference TRBV7-9 and TRBJ1-2): DTGVSQNPRHKITKRGQNVTFRCDPISEHNRLYWYRQTLGQGPEFLTYFQNEAQLEKSRLLSDRFSAERPKGSFSTLEIQRTEQGDSAMYLCASTPRGYTFGSGTRLTVV.

The gene calls are TRBV25-1 and TRBJ2-5, with 10 bases that match TRBD2. V gave up 5 bases and J gave up 3 bases; unmatched junction bases: 9. Germline assignment: CDR1 MGHDK and CDR2 SYGVNS. CDR3 length: 16 amino acids. The CDR3 nucleotides read TGTGCCAGCAGTTCCAGGGGGACTAGCGAAGAAGAGACCCAGTACTTC. It codes for CASSSRGTSEEETQYF.

The rearrangement uses TRBV5-1 and TRBJ2-7, with 10 bases identical to TRBD1. This CDR3 is 14 amino acids long. Germline assignment: CDR1 SGHRS and CDR2 YFSETQ. The V gene end was trimmed by 4 bases and the J gene end by 3 bases; junction bases not matched to a gene: 4. The CDR3 loop is CASSTGQGDYEQYF. The CDR3 coding sequence is TGCGCCAGCAGCACCGGACAGGGGGACTACGAGCAGTACTTC.

This chain joins TRBV28 and TRBJ1-5, with TRBD1 as a possible D gene (6 bases). The CDR3 has 14 residues. V lost 11 bases and J lost 7, with 21 bases in between. The germline V gene encodes CDR1 MDHEN and CDR2 SYDVKM. CDR3 in amino acids: CASLSRGLGQPQHF. CDR3 DNA sequence: TGTGCCTCCCTATCGAGGGGGTTAGGACAGCCCCAGCATTTT.